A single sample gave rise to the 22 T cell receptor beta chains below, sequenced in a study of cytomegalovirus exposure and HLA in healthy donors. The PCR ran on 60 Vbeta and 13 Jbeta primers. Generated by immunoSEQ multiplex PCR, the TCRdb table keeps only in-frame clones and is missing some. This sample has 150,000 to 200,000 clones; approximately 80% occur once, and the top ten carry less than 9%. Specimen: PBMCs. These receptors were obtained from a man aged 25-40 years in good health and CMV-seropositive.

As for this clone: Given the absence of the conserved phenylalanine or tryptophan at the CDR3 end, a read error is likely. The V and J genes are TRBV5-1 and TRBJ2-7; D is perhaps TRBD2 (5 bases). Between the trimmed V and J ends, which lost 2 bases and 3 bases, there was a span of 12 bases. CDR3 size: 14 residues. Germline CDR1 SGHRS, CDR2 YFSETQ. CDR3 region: CASSLTDSYYEQYL. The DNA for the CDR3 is TGCGCCAGCAGCTTAACGGACTCTTACTACGAGCAGTACCTC.

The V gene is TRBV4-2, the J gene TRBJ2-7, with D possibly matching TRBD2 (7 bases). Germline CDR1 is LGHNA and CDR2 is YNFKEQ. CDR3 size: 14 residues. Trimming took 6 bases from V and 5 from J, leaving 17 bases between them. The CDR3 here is CASSPGGASHEQYF. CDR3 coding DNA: TGTGCCAGCAGTCCTGGGGGGGCGTCCCACGAGCAGTACTTC.

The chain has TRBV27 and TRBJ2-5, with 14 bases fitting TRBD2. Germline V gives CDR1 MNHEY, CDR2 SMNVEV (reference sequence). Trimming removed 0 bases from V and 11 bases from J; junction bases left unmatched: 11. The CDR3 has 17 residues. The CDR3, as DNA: TGTGCCAGCAGTTTATCGAGGGGACTAGCGGGAGTTGGAGAGCAGTACTTC. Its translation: CASSLSRGLAGVGEQYF.

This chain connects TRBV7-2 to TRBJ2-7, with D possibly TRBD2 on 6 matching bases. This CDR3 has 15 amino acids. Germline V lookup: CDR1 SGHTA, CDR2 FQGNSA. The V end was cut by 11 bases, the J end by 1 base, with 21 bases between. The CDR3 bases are TGTGCCTCGGCTAAGGCCCGGCGGGGTTCCTACGAGCAGTACTTC. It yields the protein CASAKARRGSYEQYF.

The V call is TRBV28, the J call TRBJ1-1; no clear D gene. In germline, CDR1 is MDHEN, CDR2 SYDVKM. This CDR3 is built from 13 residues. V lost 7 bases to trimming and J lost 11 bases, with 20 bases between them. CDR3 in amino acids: CASNTGGSGEAFF. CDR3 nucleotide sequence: TGTGCCAGCAACACGGGTGGCTCCGGCGAGGCTTTCTTT.

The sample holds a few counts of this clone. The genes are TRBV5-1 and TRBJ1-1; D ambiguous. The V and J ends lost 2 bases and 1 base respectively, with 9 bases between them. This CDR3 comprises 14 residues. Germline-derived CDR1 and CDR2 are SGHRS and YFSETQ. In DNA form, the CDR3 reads TGCGCCAGCAGCTTATCACAGTCGAACACTGAAGCTTTCTTT. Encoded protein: CASSLSQSNTEAFF. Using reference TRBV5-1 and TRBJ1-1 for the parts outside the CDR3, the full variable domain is KAGVTQTPRYLIKTRGQQVTLSCSPISGHRSVSWYQQTPGQGLQFLFEYFSETQRNKGNFPGRFSGRQFSNSRSEMNVSTLELGDSALYLCASSLSQSNTEAFFGQGTRLTVV.

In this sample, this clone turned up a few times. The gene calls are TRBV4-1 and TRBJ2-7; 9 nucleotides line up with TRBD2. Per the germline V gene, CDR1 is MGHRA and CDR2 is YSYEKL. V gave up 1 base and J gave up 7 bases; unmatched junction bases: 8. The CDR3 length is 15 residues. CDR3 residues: CASSQGTSVSREQYF. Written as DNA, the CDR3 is TGCGCCAGCAGCCAAGGGACTAGCGTGTCGAGGGAGCAGTACTTC.

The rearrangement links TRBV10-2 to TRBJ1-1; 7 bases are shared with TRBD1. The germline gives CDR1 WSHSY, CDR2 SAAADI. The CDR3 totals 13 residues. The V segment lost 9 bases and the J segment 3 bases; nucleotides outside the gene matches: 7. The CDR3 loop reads CASLSGGHTEAFF. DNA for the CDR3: TGCGCCAGTCTTTCAGGGGGGCACACTGAAGCTTTCTTT.

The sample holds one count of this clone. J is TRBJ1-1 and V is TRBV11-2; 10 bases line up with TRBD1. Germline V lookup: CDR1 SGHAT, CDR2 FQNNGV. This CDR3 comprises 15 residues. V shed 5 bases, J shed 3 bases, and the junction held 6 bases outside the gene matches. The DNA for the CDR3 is TGTGCCAGCAGCGCCCGGACAGGGGGTTACACTGAAGCTTTCTTT. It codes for CASSARTGGYTEAFF.

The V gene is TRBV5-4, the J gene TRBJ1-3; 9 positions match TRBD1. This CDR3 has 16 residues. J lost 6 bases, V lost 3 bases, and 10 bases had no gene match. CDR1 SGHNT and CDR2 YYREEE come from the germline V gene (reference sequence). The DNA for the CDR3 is TGTGCCAGCAGCTGGGGTGGGACAGGGTCCCCAAACACCATATATTTT. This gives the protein CASSWGGTGSPNTIYF.

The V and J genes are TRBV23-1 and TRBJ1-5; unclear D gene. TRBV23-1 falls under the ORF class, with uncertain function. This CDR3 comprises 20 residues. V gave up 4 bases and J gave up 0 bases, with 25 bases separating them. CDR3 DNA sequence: TGCGCCAGCAGTCCCCTGAAGGCAGGCGGGGTCTCATATAGCAATCAGCCCCAGCATTTT. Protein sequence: CASSPLKAGGVSYSNQPQHF.

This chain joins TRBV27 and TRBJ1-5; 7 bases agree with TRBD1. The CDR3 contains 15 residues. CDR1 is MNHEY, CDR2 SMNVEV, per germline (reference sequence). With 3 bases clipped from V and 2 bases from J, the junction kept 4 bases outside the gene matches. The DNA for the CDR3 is TGTGCCAGCAGTTTCTCCCAGGGGGGCAATCAGCCCCAGCATTTT. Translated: CASSFSQGGNQPQHF.

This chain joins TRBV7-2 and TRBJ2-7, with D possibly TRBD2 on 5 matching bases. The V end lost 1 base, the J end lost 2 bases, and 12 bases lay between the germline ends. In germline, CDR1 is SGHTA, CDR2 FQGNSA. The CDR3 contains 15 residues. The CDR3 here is CASSLGSPGTYEQYF. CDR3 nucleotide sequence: TGTGCCAGCAGCTTAGGTAGCCCGGGAACCTACGAGCAGTACTTC.

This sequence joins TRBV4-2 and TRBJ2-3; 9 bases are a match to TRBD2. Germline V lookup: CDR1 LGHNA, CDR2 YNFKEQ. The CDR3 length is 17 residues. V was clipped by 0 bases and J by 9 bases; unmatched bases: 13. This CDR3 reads CASSQDWAGGRGGTQYF. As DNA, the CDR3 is TGTGCCAGCAGCCAAGATTGGGCGGGGGGGAGGGGGGGGACGCAGTATTTT.

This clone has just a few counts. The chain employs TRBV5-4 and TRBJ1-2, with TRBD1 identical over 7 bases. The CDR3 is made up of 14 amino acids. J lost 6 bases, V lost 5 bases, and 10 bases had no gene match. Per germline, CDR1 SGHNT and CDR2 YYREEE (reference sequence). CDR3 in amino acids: CASRARTGENGYTF. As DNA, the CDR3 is TGTGCCAGCAGGGCTAGAACAGGGGAAAATGGCTACACCTTC.

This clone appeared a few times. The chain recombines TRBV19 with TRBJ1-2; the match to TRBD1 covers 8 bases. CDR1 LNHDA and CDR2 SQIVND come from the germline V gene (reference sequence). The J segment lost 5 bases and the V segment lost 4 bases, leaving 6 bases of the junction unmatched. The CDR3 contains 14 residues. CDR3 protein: CASSTMTGEYGYTF. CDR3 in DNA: TGTGCCAGTAGTACAATGACAGGGGAGTATGGCTACACCTTC.

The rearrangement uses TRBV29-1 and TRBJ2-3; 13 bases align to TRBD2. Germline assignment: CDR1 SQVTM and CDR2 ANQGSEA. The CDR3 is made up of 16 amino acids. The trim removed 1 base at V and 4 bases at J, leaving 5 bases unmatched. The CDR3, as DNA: TGCAGCGTTGAAGGCGGACTAGCGGGAGTCCCAGATACGCAGTATTTT. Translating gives CSVEGGLAGVPDTQYF.

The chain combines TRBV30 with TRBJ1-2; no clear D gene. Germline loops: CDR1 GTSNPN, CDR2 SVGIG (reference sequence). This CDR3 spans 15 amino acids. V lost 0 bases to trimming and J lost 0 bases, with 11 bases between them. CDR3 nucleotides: TGTGCCTGGAGTGTACTGGCAGGCGCTAACTATGGCTACACCTTC. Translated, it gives CAWSVLAGANYGYTF.

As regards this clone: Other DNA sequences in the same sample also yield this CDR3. DNA for the CDR3: TGTGCCAGTAGTAGTCCGGGATTGAACACTGAAGCTTTCTTT. This sequence encodes CASSSPGLNTEAFF. The J gene is TRBJ1-1, the V gene TRBV19; D remains unclear. The CDR3 length is 14 residues. From germline, CDR1 is LNHDA and CDR2 SQIVND (reference sequence). V lost 4 bases, J lost 0 bases, and 9 bases lay in between. The full variable domain, rest sourced from reference TRBV19 and TRBJ1-1, is DGGITQSPKYLFRKEGQNVTLSCEQNLNHDAMYWYRQDPGQGLRLIYYSQIVNDFQKGDIAEGYSVSREKKESFPLTVTSAQKNPTAFYLCASSSPGLNTEAFFGQGTRLTVV.

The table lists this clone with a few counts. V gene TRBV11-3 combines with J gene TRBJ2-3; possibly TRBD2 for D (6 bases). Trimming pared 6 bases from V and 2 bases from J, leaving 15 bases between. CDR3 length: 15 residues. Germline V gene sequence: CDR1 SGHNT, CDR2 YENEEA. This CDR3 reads CASRGGPFATDTQYF. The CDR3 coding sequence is TGTGCCAGCAGGGGGGGTCCTTTTGCCACAGATACGCAGTATTTT.

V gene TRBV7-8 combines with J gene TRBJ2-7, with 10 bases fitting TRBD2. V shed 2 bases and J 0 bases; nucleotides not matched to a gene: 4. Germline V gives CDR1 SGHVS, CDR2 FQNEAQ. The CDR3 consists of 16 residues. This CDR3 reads CASSLSSGGGSYEQYF. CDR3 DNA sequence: TGTGCCAGCAGCTTAAGCAGCGGGGGGGGCTCCTACGAGCAGTACTTC. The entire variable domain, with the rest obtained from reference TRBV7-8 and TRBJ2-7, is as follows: GAGVSQSPRYKVAKRGQDVALRCDPISGHVSLFWYQQALGQGPEFLTYFQNEAQLDKSGLPSDRFFAERPEGSVSTLKIQRTQQEDSAVYLCASSLSSGGGSYEQYFGPGTRLTVT.

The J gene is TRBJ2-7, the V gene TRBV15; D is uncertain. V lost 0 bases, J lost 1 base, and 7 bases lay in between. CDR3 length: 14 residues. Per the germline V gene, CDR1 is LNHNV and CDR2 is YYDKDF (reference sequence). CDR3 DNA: TGTGCCACCAGCAGAGAATCAGGATCCTACGAGCAGTACTTC. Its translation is CATSRESGSYEQYF.